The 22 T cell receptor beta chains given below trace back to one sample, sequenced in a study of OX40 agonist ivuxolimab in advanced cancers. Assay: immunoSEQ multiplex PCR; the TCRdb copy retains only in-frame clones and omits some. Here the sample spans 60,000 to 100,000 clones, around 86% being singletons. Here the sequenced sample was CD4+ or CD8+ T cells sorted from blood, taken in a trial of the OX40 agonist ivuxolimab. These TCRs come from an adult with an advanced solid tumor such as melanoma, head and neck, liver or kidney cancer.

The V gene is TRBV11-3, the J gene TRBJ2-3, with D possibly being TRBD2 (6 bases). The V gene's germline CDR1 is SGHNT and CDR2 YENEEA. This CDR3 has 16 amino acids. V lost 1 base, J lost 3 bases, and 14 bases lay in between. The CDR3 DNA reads TGTGCCAGCAGCTTAGTAGGTGGGACTTTGACAGATACGCAGTATTTT. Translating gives CASSLVGGTLTDTQYF.

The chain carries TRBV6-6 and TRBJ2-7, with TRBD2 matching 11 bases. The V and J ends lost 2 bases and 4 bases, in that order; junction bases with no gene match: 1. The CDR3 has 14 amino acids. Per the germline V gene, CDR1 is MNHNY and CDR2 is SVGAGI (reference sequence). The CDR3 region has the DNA TGTGCCAGCAGTTACCGGACTAGCGGGTACGAGCAGTACTTC. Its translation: CASSYRTSGYEQYF.

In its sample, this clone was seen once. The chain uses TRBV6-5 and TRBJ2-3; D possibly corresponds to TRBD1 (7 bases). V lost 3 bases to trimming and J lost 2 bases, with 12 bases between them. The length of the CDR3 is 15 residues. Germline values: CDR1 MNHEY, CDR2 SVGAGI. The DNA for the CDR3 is TGTGCCAGCAGTTATGGAGGGGGCGACACAGATACGCAGTATTTT. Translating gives CASSYGGGDTDTQYF.

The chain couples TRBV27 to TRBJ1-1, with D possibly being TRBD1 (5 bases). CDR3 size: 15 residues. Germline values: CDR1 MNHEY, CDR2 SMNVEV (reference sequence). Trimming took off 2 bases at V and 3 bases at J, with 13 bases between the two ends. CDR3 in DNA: TGTGCCAGCAGTTTACATCAGGGCTGGGACACTGAAGCTTTCTTT. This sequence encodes CASSLHQGWDTEAFF.

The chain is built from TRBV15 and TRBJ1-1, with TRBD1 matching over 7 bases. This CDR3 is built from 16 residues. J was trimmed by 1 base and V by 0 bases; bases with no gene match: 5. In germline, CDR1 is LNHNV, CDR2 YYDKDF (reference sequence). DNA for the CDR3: TGTGCCACCAGCAGAGATCAGGGGGTAAGGAACACTGAAGCTTTCTTT. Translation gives CATSRDQGVRNTEAFF.

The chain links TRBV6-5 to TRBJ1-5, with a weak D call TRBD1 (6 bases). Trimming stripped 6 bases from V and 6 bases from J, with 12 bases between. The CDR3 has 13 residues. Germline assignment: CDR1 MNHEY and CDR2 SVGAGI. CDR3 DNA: TGTGCCAGCAGACAGGGTATGGGTCAGCCCCAGCATTTT. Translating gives CASRQGMGQPQHF.

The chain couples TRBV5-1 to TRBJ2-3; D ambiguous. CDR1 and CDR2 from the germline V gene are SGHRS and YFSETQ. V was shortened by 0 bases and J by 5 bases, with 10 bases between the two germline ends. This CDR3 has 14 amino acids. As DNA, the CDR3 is TGCGCCAGCAGCTTGGTTCAGACTCGAGATACGCAGTATTTT. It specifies CASSLVQTRDTQYF.

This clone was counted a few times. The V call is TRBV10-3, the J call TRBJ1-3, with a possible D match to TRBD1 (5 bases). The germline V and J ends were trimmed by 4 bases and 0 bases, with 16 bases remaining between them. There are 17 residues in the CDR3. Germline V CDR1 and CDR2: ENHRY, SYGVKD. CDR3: CAISGGFVGDSGNTIYF. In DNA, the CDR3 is TGTGCCATCAGTGGGGGCTTTGTTGGGGACTCTGGAAACACCATATATTTT.

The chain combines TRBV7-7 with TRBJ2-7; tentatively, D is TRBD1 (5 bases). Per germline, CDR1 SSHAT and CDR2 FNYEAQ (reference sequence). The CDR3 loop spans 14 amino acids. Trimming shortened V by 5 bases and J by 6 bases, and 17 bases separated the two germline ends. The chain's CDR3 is CASSPWGATSEQYF. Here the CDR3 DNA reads TGTGCCAGCAGCCCCTGGGGCGCGACCTCCGAGCAGTACTTC.

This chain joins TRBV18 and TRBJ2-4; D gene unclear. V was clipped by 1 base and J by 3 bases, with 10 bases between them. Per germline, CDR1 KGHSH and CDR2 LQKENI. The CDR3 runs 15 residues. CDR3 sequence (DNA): TGTGCCAGCTCACCACAGGGATTGGTCAAAAACATTCAGTACTTC. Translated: CASSPQGLVKNIQYF.

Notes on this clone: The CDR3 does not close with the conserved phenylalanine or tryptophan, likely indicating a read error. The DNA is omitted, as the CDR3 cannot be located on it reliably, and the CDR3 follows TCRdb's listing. The chain's CDR3 is CASSFRGLEL. This chain links TRBV5-8 with TRBJ2-7; TRBD2, as called in the table, went unchecked against the DNA. Germline values: CDR1 SGHTS, CDR2 YDEGEE. The CDR3 is made up of 10 amino acids, end residues included.

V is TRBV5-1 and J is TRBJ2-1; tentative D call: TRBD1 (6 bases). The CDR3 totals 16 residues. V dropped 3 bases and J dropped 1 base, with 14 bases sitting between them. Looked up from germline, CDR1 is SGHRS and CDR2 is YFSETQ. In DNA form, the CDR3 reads TGCGCCAGCAGCTCCAGGGGCGGCCTTTCCTACAATGAGCAGTTCTTC. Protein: CASSSRGGLSYNEQFF.

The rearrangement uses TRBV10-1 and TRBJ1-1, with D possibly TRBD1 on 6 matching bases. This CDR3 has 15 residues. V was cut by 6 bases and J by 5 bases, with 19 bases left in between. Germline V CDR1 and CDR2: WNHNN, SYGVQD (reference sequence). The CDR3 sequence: CASRKEQGPGTEAFF. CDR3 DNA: TGCGCCAGCAGAAAGGAGCAGGGGCCGGGGACTGAAGCTTTCTTT.

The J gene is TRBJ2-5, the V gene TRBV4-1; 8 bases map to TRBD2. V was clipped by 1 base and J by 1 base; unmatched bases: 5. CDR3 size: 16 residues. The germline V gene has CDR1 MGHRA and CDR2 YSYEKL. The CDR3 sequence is CASSQAVAGTQETQYF. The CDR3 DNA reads TGCGCCAGCAGCCAAGCCGTAGCGGGAACCCAAGAGACCCAGTACTTC.

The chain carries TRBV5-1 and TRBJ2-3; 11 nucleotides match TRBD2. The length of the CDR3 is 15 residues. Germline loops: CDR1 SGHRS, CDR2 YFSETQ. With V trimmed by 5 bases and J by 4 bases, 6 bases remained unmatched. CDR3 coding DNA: TGCGCCAGCAGTCGGACTAGCGGGTACGCAGATACGCAGTATTTT. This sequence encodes CASSRTSGYADTQYF.

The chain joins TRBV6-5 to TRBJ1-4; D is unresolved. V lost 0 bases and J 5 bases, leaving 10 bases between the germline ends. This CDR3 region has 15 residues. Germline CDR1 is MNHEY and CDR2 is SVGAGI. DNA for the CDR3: TGTGCCAGCAGTTACTCGATATCGGGGAATGAAAAACTGTTTTTT. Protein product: CASSYSISGNEKLFF.

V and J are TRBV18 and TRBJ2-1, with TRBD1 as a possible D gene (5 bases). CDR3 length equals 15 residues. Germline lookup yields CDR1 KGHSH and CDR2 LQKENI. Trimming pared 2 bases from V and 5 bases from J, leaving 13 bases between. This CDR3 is CASSPGADKNNEQFF. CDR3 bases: TGTGCCAGCTCACCAGGGGCCGATAAAAACAATGAGCAGTTCTTC.

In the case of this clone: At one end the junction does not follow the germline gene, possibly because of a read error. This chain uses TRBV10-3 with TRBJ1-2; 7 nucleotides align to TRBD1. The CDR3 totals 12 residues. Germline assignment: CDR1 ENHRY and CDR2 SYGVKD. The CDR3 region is CALRGESYGYTF. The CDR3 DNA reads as TGTGCCCTCAGGGGGGAAAGCTATGGCTACACCTTC.

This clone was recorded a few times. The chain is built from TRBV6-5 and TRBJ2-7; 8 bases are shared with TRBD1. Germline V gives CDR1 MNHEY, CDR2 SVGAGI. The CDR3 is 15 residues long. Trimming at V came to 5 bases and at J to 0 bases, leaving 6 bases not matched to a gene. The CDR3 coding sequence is TGTGCCAGCAGTGCATGGACAGGGTCCTCCTACGAGCAGTACTTC. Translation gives CASSAWTGSSYEQYF.

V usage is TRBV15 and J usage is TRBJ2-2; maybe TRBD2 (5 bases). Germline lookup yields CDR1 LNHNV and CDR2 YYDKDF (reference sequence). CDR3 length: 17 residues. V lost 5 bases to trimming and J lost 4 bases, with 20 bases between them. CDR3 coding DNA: TGTGCCACCAGCGGGAGACATACTAGTAGTCGCACCGGGGAGCTGTTTTTT. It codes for CATSGRHTSSRTGELFF.

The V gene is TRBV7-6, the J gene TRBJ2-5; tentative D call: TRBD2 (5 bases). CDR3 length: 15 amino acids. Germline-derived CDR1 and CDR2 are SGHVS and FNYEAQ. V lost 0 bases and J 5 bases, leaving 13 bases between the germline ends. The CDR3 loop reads CASSLAGEVRETQYF. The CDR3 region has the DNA TGTGCCAGCAGCTTAGCGGGAGAGGTCAGGGAGACCCAGTACTTC.

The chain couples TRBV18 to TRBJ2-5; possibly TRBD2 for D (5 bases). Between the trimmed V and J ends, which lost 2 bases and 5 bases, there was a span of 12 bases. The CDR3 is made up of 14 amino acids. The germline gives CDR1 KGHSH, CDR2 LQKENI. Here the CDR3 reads CASSPGSARETQYF. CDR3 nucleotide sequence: TGTGCCAGCTCACCAGGTAGCGCGAGGGAGACCCAGTACTTC.